The next 15 T cell receptor beta chains were all read from a single sample in a study of cytomegalovirus exposure and HLA in healthy donors. The PCR employed 60 Vbeta primers together with 13 Jbeta primers. Produced via immunoSEQ multiplex PCR; TCRdb's table is partial and in-frame only. The sample has about 220,000 clones, under 80% seen once. What was sequenced was PBMCs. The source is a woman younger than 45 in good health and CMV-seronegative.

This clone was counted a few times. The CDR3 DNA reads as TGTGCCAGTCGCGGGGGGGTGGGTACAGATACGCAGTATTTT. It codes for CASRGGVGTDTQYF. The V gene is TRBV2, the J gene TRBJ2-3, with 9 bases that match TRBD2. The CDR3 length is 14 residues. Germline V CDR1 and CDR2: SNHLY, FYNNEI. The junction had 7 bases not matched to a gene; V was cut back by 9 bases and J by 3 bases. Supplemented by reference TRBV2 and TRBJ2-3, the full variable domain reads EPEVTQTPSHQVTQMGQEVILRCVPISNHLYFYWYRQILGQKVEFLVSFYNNEISEKSEIFDDQFSVERPDGSNFTLKIRSTKLEDSAMYFCASRGGVGTDTQYFGPGTRLTVL.

V gene TRBV19 combines with J gene TRBJ2-7, with D hard to call. CDR1 and CDR2 (germline): LNHDA, SQIVND (reference sequence). V was trimmed by 6 bases and J by 3 bases, leaving 6 bases between them. This CDR3 spans 11 amino acids. As DNA, the CDR3 is TGTGCCAGTAGCAACAGCTACGAGCAGTACTTC. Encoded protein: CASSNSYEQYF.

The rearrangement links TRBV2 to TRBJ2-7, with 7 bases identical to TRBD1. This CDR3 is 12 amino acids long. Trimming removed 7 bases from V and 10 bases from J; junction bases left unmatched: 10. CDR1 SNHLY and CDR2 FYNNEI come from the germline V gene. CDR3 in DNA: TGTGCCAGCACCTATGGGACAGCCCTACAGTACTTC. This translates into CASTYGTALQYF.

V usage is TRBV19 and J usage is TRBJ2-5; 8 nucleotides match TRBD2. The CDR3 is made up of 16 amino acids. CDR1 is LNHDA and CDR2 is SQIVND in the germline V gene (reference sequence). Trimming took 5 bases from V and 5 from J; bases not matched to a gene: 13. The CDR3 DNA reads TGTGCCAGTAGTCCCCTCCGAGCGGGAGCAAGTGAGACCCAGTACTTC. Its protein product is CASSPLRAGASETQYF.

This sequence joins TRBV20-1 and TRBJ2-7; possibly TRBD2 for D (5 bases). Deletions cut 7 bases from V and 3 bases from J, with 7 bases between. CDR1 DFQATT and CDR2 SNEGSKA come from the germline V gene (reference sequence). This CDR3 spans 10 amino acids. CDR3 region: CSVGLYEQYF. The CDR3 DNA reads as TGCAGTGTTGGACTCTACGAGCAGTACTTC.

The chain joins TRBV2 to TRBJ1-4; no firm D call. V was clipped by 11 bases and J by 0 bases, with 10 bases between them. The CDR3 has 13 residues. From germline, CDR1 is SNHLY and CDR2 FYNNEI. DNA for the CDR3: TGTGCCTCCTCAGTGGCAACTAATGAAAAACTGTTTTTT. It is translated as CASSVATNEKLFF.

This clone was seen a handful of times. The J gene is TRBJ1-1, the V gene TRBV9; the D gene is possibly TRBD1 (6 bases). The CDR3 loop spans 12 amino acids. V was cut by 0 bases and J by 7 bases, with 7 bases left in between. Germline V CDR1 and CDR2: SGDLS, YYNGEE. This CDR3 is CASSVVGGEAFF. CDR3 sequence (DNA): TGTGCCAGCAGCGTAGTAGGGGGTGAAGCTTTCTTT.

V gene TRBV10-3 combines with J gene TRBJ2-3; D uncertain. V dropped 3 bases and J dropped 5 bases, with 12 bases sitting between them. This CDR3 spans 14 amino acids. Germline V gene lookup returns CDR1 ENHRY and CDR2 SYGVKD. CDR3 sequence (DNA): TGTGCCATCAGTGAATCCCCGAGAGGAGATACGCAGTATTTT. Amino acid sequence: CAISESPRGDTQYF.

This clone turned up a few times. Since a much larger clone is just one base distant, this may be a read error. Other DNA sequences within the sample encode an identical CDR3. In nucleotides, the CDR3 is TGCGCTAGCCGGAGCGGGATACAAGGGAAAGCTTTCTTT. Translated: CASRSGIQGKAFF. The chain carries TRBV4-1 and TRBJ1-1; no firm D call. The CDR3 has 13 amino acids. Germline CDR1 is MGHRA and CDR2 is YSYEKL.

V and J are TRBV6-5 and TRBJ2-2; D may be TRBD2 (5 bases). Trimming took off 7 bases at V and 8 bases at J, with 11 bases between the two ends. The CDR3 sequence is 12 residues long. Germline V gene sequence: CDR1 MNHEY, CDR2 SVGAGI. CDR3: CASTDRGGELFF. The CDR3 coding sequence is TGTGCCAGCACCGACCGGGGAGGGGAGCTGTTTTTT.

V is TRBV30 and J is TRBJ2-7, with 10 bases that match TRBD1. Germline lookup yields CDR1 GTSNPN and CDR2 SVGIG (reference sequence). This CDR3 has 15 residues. Trimming cost V 2 bases and J 5 bases; bases outside gene matches: 9. The chain's CDR3 is CAWSSGTGDWDEQYF. CDR3 sequence (DNA): TGTGCCTGGAGTTCCGGGACAGGGGATTGGGACGAGCAGTACTTC.

A few counts support this clone. The V and J genes are TRBV19 and TRBJ2-1; 8 bases agree with TRBD1. This CDR3 has 14 residues. CDR1 is LNHDA, CDR2 SQIVND, per germline (reference sequence). Trimming at V came to 5 bases and at J to 4 bases, leaving 4 bases not matched to a gene. The CDR3 bases are TGTGCCAGTAGTCGGACAGGGATTTACAATGAGCAGTTCTTC. Its translation is CASSRTGIYNEQFF.

This clone appeared once. The rearrangement joins TRBV6-1 to TRBJ2-7; 9 bases are shared with TRBD1. Germline CDR1 MNHNS, CDR2 SASEGT. This CDR3 has 16 amino acids. J lost 7 bases, V lost 1 base, and 11 bases had no gene match. CDR3 residues: CASSEGVAGTGSEQYF. The CDR3 region has the DNA TGTGCCAGCAGTGAAGGCGTCGCCGGGACAGGGAGTGAGCAGTACTTC.

The chain is built from TRBV6-1 and TRBJ2-2; 7 nucleotides line up with TRBD1. The J segment lost 1 base and the V segment lost 8 bases, leaving 4 bases of the junction unmatched. CDR1 is MNHNS and CDR2 is SASEGT in the germline V gene. This CDR3 has 14 residues. Here the CDR3 reads CASGRQGNTGELFF. The CDR3 bases are TGTGCCAGCGGACGACAGGGGAACACCGGGGAGCTGTTTTTT.

The chain recombines TRBV9 with TRBJ1-3; tentatively, D is TRBD1 (6 bases). The germline V and J ends were trimmed by 3 bases and 3 bases, with 10 bases remaining between them. This CDR3 region has 14 residues. Germline V CDR1 and CDR2: SGDLS, YYNGEE. CDR3: CASSATGNGNTIYF. CDR3 nucleotide sequence: TGTGCCAGCAGCGCCACAGGGAATGGAAACACCATATATTTT.